This is a list of T cell receptor beta chains from one sample in a study of T cells in Graves' hyperthyroidism and ophthalmopathy. TCRdb passed the multiplex PCR reads through MiXCR, listing each CDR3 protein once. The profile covers approximately 720,000 distinct CDR3 sequences, with roughly a sixth appearing a single time and 16% taken by the ten largest. The specimen sequenced was blood. The receptors shown here come from a woman aged 45-65 years with Graves' hyperthyroidism that later progressed to Graves' ophthalmopathy. The CDR3 runs from the conserved cysteine through the conserved F or W. D genes are given only for firm matches. Clone size is not always given. Where it is, it says once, few, many or a class for expanded clones.

v_gene: TRBV12-5
j_gene: TRBJ1-1
d_gene: .
abundance: many
CDR3nt: TGTGCTAGTGGAACCCGACCGCGCTACACTGAAGCTTTCTTT
CDR3aa: CASGTRPRYTEAFF

v_gene: TRBV6-1
j_gene: TRBJ1-4
d_gene: .
abundance: few
CDR3nt: TGTGCCAGCAGTGAAGAACATTACAGTAATGAAAAACTGTTTTTT
CDR3aa: CASSEEHYSNEKLFF

v_gene: TRBV5-1
j_gene: TRBJ1-6
d_gene: TRBD1
abundance: few
CDR3nt: TGCGCCAGCAGGTCTACAGGGGCCTCGGAACTTTCACCCCTCCACTTT
CDR3aa: CASRSTGASELSPLHF

v_gene: TRBV3-1
j_gene: TRBJ1-2
d_gene: TRBD1
abundance: few
CDR3nt: TGTGCCAGCAGCCAAGGTTTTCTGGGACAGTCCAACTATGGCTACACCTTC
CDR3aa: CASSQGFLGQSNYGYTF

v_gene: TRBV3-1
j_gene: TRBJ2-5
d_gene: .
abundance: many
CDR3nt: TGTGCCAGCAGCCAAGAGGCGTCTAGGGTTGAGACCCAGTACTTC
CDR3aa: CASSQEASRVETQYF

v_gene: TRBV3-1
j_gene: TRBJ2-5
d_gene: TRBD1
abundance: many
CDR3nt: TGTGCCAGCAGCCAAACTACAGGGGCCCAAGAGACCCAGTACTTC
CDR3aa: CASSQTTGAQETQYF

v_gene: TRBV6-1
j_gene: TRBJ2-1
d_gene: .
abundance: few
CDR3nt: TGTGCCAGCAGTGAAGACCCATACGGATCCTACAATGAGCAGTTCTTC
CDR3aa: CASSEDPYGSYNEQFF

v_gene: TRBV18
j_gene: TRBJ2-2
d_gene: .
abundance: many
CDR3nt: TGTGCCAGCTCAAACCTTGGGAACACCGGGGAGCTGTTTTTT
CDR3aa: CASSNLGNTGELFF

v_gene: TRBV27
j_gene: TRBJ1-1
d_gene: .
abundance: many
CDR3nt: TGTGCCAGCAGAGCACGGGACACTGAAGCTTTCTTT
CDR3aa: CASRARDTEAFF

v_gene: TRBV24-1
j_gene: TRBJ2-7
d_gene: .
abundance: .
CDR3nt: TGTGCCACCGGGGCGGGTGGCGACTCCTACGAGCAGTACTTC
CDR3aa: CATGAGGDSYEQYF

v_gene: TRBV20-1
j_gene: TRBJ2-3
d_gene: .
abundance: .
CDR3nt: TGCAGTGCTAGAGGAGCACATACCACAGATACGCAGTATTTT
CDR3aa: CSARGAHTTDTQYF

v_gene: TRBV2
j_gene: TRBJ1-2
d_gene: .
abundance: .
CDR3nt: TGTGCCAGCAGTTACTCAGACAGTTCCTACACCTTC
CDR3aa: CASSYSDSSYTF

v_gene: TRBV5-1
j_gene: TRBJ2-7
d_gene: TRBD1
abundance: many
CDR3nt: TGCGCCAGCAGCTTAAGGGACAGGGGCGACTCCTACGAGCAGTACTTC
CDR3aa: CASSLRDRGDSYEQYF

v_gene: TRBV27
j_gene: TRBJ2-5
d_gene: TRBD2
abundance: .
CDR3nt: TGTGCCAGCAGGGGGACTAGGGCTAGCGGGATCCAAGAGACCCAGTACTTC
CDR3aa: CASRGTRASGIQETQYF

v_gene: TRBV27
j_gene: TRBJ1-2
d_gene: .
abundance: few
CDR3nt: TGTGCCAGCAGCCCGGACCTAATACCCCTCGGGGGCTACACCTTC
CDR3aa: CASSPDLIPLGGYTF

v_gene: TRBV27
j_gene: TRBJ2-7
d_gene: TRBD1
abundance: .
CDR3nt: TGTGCCAGCACCCCGGGACAGGGAGACTACGAGCAGTACTTC
CDR3aa: CASTPGQGDYEQYF

v_gene: TRBV3-1
j_gene: TRBJ1-4
d_gene: TRBD1
abundance: many
CDR3nt: TGTGCCAGCAGCCGGGTCCAGGGGGGTGAAAAACTGTTTTTT
CDR3aa: CASSRVQGGEKLFF

v_gene: TRBV11-2
j_gene: TRBJ1-1
d_gene: .
abundance: many
CDR3nt: TGTGCCAGCAGCCTACTCTACCCTGAAGCTTTCTTT
CDR3aa: CASSLLYPEAFF

v_gene: TRBV6-1
j_gene: TRBJ2-3
d_gene: .
abundance: many
CDR3nt: TGTGCCAGCCGTACGGGGGCTAGCCCTAGCACAGATACGCAGTATTTT
CDR3aa: CASRTGASPSTDTQYF

v_gene: TRBV20-1
j_gene: TRBJ1-5
d_gene: TRBD1
abundance: few
CDR3nt: TGCAGTGCTAGAGTTCCCGTGGAACAGGGGAGGGAGCCCCAGCATTTT
CDR3aa: CSARVPVEQGREPQHF

v_gene: TRBV5-1
j_gene: TRBJ2-7
d_gene: TRBD2
abundance: many
CDR3nt: TGCGCCAGCAGCCTACCCGGGACTAGCGGGAGAAATACCTACGAGCAGTACTTC
CDR3aa: CASSLPGTSGRNTYEQYF

v_gene: TRBV5-1
j_gene: TRBJ2-2
d_gene: .
abundance: few
CDR3nt: TGCGCCAGCAGCTTGAGGTCGAGGGGTATGTCCGGGGAGCTGTTTTTT
CDR3aa: CASSLRSRGMSGELFF

v_gene: TRBV29-1
j_gene: TRBJ1-3
d_gene: TRBD1
abundance: .
CDR3nt: TGCAGCGTGGCTGGGACAGACTCTGGAAACACCATATATTTT
CDR3aa: CSVAGTDSGNTIYF

v_gene: TRBV7-3
j_gene: TRBJ1-1
d_gene: .
abundance: .
CDR3nt: TGTGCCAGCAGCTTAAAGGAGGGCGGGAACACTGAAGCTTTCTTT
CDR3aa: CASSLKEGGNTEAFF

v_gene: TRBV11-3
j_gene: TRBJ2-1
d_gene: .
abundance: .
CDR3nt: TGTGCCAGCTCCATGGGGGGGGCCAACAATGAGCAGTTCTTC
CDR3aa: CASSMGGANNEQFF

v_gene: TRBV3-1
j_gene: TRBJ2-5
d_gene: .
abundance: few
CDR3nt: TGTGCCAGCGGCCAAGCAAGGTCGGAGACCCAGTACTTC
CDR3aa: CASGQARSETQYF

v_gene: TRBV7-9
j_gene: TRBJ2-1
d_gene: .
abundance: few
CDR3nt: TGTGCCAGCAGCCCCCGCCGGGGCCATGAGCAGTTCTTC
CDR3aa: CASSPRRGHEQFF

v_gene: TRBV13
j_gene: TRBJ2-7
d_gene: TRBD2
abundance: many
CDR3nt: TGTGCCAGCAGCACACGACAAGGACTAGCGGGGGCTCCCCGCTACGAGCAGTACTTC
CDR3aa: CASSTRQGLAGAPRYEQYF

v_gene: TRBV2
j_gene: TRBJ2-7
d_gene: TRBD1
abundance: many
CDR3nt: TGTGCCAGCGCGGCCGGGACAGGGCACCACGAGCAGTACTTC
CDR3aa: CASAAGTGHHEQYF

v_gene: TRBV6-5
j_gene: TRBJ2-2
d_gene: .
abundance: .
CDR3nt: TGTGCCAGCAGCTACGGGACTCACGGGGAGCTGTTTTTT
CDR3aa: CASSYGTHGELFF

v_gene: TRBV27
j_gene: TRBJ2-2
d_gene: TRBD1
abundance: many
CDR3nt: TGTGCCAGCAGTGGTAGGACAGGCTCGAACACCGGGGAGCTGTTTTTT
CDR3aa: CASSGRTGSNTGELFF

v_gene: TRBV30
j_gene: TRBJ2-7
d_gene: .
abundance: .
CDR3nt: TGTGCCTGGAGAGGGTCAGGGTATGGGGTGCAGTACTTC
CDR3aa: CAWRGSGYGVQYF

v_gene: TRBV5-1
j_gene: TRBJ2-3
d_gene: .
abundance: few
CDR3nt: TGCGCCAGCAGCATCTACAGTAGGGGCGGGGGCACAGATACGCAGTATTTT
CDR3aa: CASSIYSRGGGTDTQYF

v_gene: TRBV30
j_gene: TRBJ2-7
d_gene: .
abundance: few
CDR3nt: TGTGCCTGGAGTGTAGTGGTCTTCGAGCAGTACTTC
CDR3aa: CAWSVVVFEQYF

v_gene: TRBV12-3/TRBV12-4
j_gene: TRBJ2-5
d_gene: .
abundance: .
CDR3nt: TGTGCCAGCAGTTTAGGGGCAGATAGAGAGACCCAGTACTTC
CDR3aa: CASSLGADRETQYF

v_gene: TRBV7-3
j_gene: TRBJ2-7
d_gene: .
abundance: many
CDR3nt: TGTGCCAGCAGCCGGCAGCGAGGGTACGAGCAGTACTTC
CDR3aa: CASSRQRGYEQYF

v_gene: TRBV7-3
j_gene: TRBJ1-6
d_gene: .
abundance: many
CDR3nt: TGTGCCAGCAGCGCCCTACCCGGACGGTCACCCCTCCACTTT
CDR3aa: CASSALPGRSPLHF

v_gene: TRBV10-1
j_gene: TRBJ1-1
d_gene: .
abundance: few
CDR3nt: TGCGCCAGCAGTGAGTCCGGGCAGATGAACACTGAAGCTTTCTTT
CDR3aa: CASSESGQMNTEAFF

v_gene: TRBV7-9
j_gene: TRBJ2-3
d_gene: TRBD1
abundance: many
CDR3nt: TGTGCCAGCAGCCCACGAGGGGGCGGATACACAGATACGCAGTATTTT
CDR3aa: CASSPRGGGYTDTQYF

v_gene: TRBV6-2/TRBV6-3
j_gene: TRBJ1-5
d_gene: .
abundance: many
CDR3nt: TGTGCCAGCAGCCGAGAGGGGGGAGTCAGGCCCCAGCATTTT
CDR3aa: CASSREGGVRPQHF

v_gene: TRBV2
j_gene: TRBJ2-4
d_gene: TRBD2
abundance: .
CDR3nt: TGTGCCAGCAGTGATGGACTAGCGGGGGGGCCTGCCAAAAACATTCAGTACTTC
CDR3aa: CASSDGLAGGPAKNIQYF

v_gene: TRBV30
j_gene: TRBJ2-1
d_gene: .
abundance: .
CDR3nt: TGTGCCTGGACCCCAGGGCAGGACAATGAGCAGTTCTTC
CDR3aa: CAWTPGQDNEQFF

v_gene: TRBV12-3/TRBV12-4
j_gene: TRBJ2-2
d_gene: .
abundance: many
CDR3nt: TGTGCCAGCAGTTTAGCGAAAAGACAGTACACCGGGGAGCTGTTTTTT
CDR3aa: CASSLAKRQYTGELFF

v_gene: TRBV2
j_gene: TRBJ1-2
d_gene: .
abundance: .
CDR3nt: TGTGCCAGCAAAAGGAGGGAAACACCTAACTATGGCTACACCTTC
CDR3aa: CASKRRETPNYGYTF

v_gene: TRBV20-1
j_gene: TRBJ2-5
d_gene: .
abundance: few
CDR3nt: TGCAGTGCTAGTTTTTCAGGAACGGAGACCCAGTACTTC
CDR3aa: CSASFSGTETQYF